This is a list of T cell receptor beta chains from one sample in a study of blood T cells in healthy people across ages. MiXCR, applied by TCRdb to the 5' RACE reads, yields one record per CDR3 protein. The table lists hundreds of thousands of distinct CDR3 sequences, about a third of them singletons, with 15% in the top ten. The sample consisted of blood. Receptors were obtained from an elderly woman in good health. The CDR3 runs from the conserved cysteine through the conserved F or W. A D gene is named only where the DNA matches it firmly. Clone size, where shown, is once, few, many, or a class for clones that have expanded.

d_gene	abundance	j_gene	v_gene	CDR3nt	CDR3aa
TRBD2	NA	TRBJ2-3	TRBV9	TGTGCCAGCAGCTCTCCGGGGGGGGAGCTATTCACAGATACGCAGTATTTT	CASSSPGGELFTDTQYF
NA	NA	TRBJ1-1	TRBV29-1	TGCAGCGTTGAAGCTGTGGGGTCTGAAGCTTTCTTT	CSVEAVGSEAFF
NA	many	TRBJ2-1	TRBV29-1	TGCAGCCTACGACTGACCCACAATGAGCAGTTCTTC	CSLRLTHNEQFF
TRBD2	few	TRBJ2-2	TRBV6-2/TRBV6-3	TGTGCCAGCAGAAACAACCGGGGGGTCAACACCGGGGAGCTGTTTTTT	CASRNNRGVNTGELFF
TRBD2	many	TRBJ2-3	TRBV5-6	TGTGCCAGCAGCCGAAGGACTAGCCTTAGCACAGATACGCAGTATTTT	CASSRRTSLSTDTQYF
NA	many	TRBJ2-1	TRBV18	TGTGCCAGCTCACCGAGATGGGGAAATGAGCAGTTCTTC	CASSPRWGNEQFF
TRBD1	few	TRBJ1-1	TRBV5-1	TGCGCCAGCAGCTGGGGACAGGGAGCGGAGACTGAAGCTTTCTTT	CASSWGQGAETEAFF
TRBD1	many	TRBJ1-1	TRBV4-1	TGCGCCAGCAGCAACACCGGGACAGGGAGGACTGAAGCTTTCTTT	CASSNTGTGRTEAFF
NA	NA	TRBJ2-1	TRBV3-1	TGTGCCAGCAGCCGGAGGCTGGGGGCGTACAATGAGCAGTTCTTC	CASSRRLGAYNEQFF
TRBD2	NA	TRBJ2-7	TRBV4-3	TGCGCCAGCAGCCAAGAAATCCGGGCGGGGGGTTCCTACAATGAGCAGTACTTC	CASSQEIRAGGSYNEQYF
NA	NA	TRBJ1-5	TRBV4-1	TGCGCCAGCAGCCAAGAGGCGGGGGATCAGCCCCAGCATTTT	CASSQEAGDQPQHF
NA	NA	TRBJ1-1	TRBV5-6	TGTGCCAGCAGCTGGGATGGGTATGGAACTGAAGCTTTCTTT	CASSWDGYGTEAFF
NA	many	TRBJ1-2	TRBV5-1	TGCGCCAGCAGCCAACCGGACAGCTATGGCTACACCTTC	CASSQPDSYGYTF
TRBD2	NA	TRBJ2-5	TRBV3-1	TGTGCCAGCAGCCCAACTAGCGGGAGAGCTCGGGAGCAGTACTTC	CASSPTSGRAREQYF
TRBD2	once	TRBJ2-1	TRBV20-1	TGCAGTGCTGCGGGGCTACTAGCGGGGGTCGTGCAGTTCTTC	CSAAGLLAGVVQFF
NA	many	TRBJ1-5	TRBV6-1	TGTGCCAGCAGTGCCGAGGAGAATCAGCCCCAGCATTTT	CASSAEENQPQHF
NA	many	TRBJ1-5	TRBV7-9	TGTGCCAGCAGCTTAGGATCTATAACAGGGTCGCGCCCTCAGCCCCAGCATTTT	CASSLGSITGSRPQPQHF
NA	NA	TRBJ1-2	TRBV6-1	TGTGCCAACAGTGAGGCAGTTCGCCCTTATGGCTACACCTTC	CANSEAVRPYGYTF
TRBD1	once	TRBJ1-5	TRBV20-1	TGCAGTGCTAGAGATCTATGGGGGCAGGGGGACGGTCAGCCCCAGCATTTT	CSARDLWGQGDGQPQHF
TRBD1	NA	TRBJ1-2	TRBV9	TGTGCCAGCAGCCCGGACAGGGGAACAACTAACGGCTACACCTTC	CASSPDRGTTNGYTF
NA	few	TRBJ2-1	TRBV5-4	TGTGCCAGCAGCGCTAATAGAGGCGATGAGCAGTTCTTC	CASSANRGDEQFF
NA	many	TRBJ2-5	TRBV7-2	TGTGCCAGCAGCTTAGCGCGGGGCCCAGGACGTACCCAAGAGACCCAGTACTTC	CASSLARGPGRTQETQYF
TRBD2	many	TRBJ2-1	TRBV20-1	TGCAGTGCCGCTGGACTAGCGGGGGACAATGAGCAGTTCTTC	CSAAGLAGDNEQFF
NA	many	TRBJ2-5	TRBV7-7	TGTGCCAGCAGCTTCTCCGGGAGCCCCCAAGAGACCCAGTACTTC	CASSFSGSPQETQYF
NA	NA	TRBJ1-1	TRBV7-6	TGTGCCAGCAGCTTATCCGGTACCACTGAAGCTTTCTTT	CASSLSGTTEAFF
TRBD2	many	TRBJ2-5	TRBV20-1	TGCAGTGCTAGTGGTTACGGGGGGTGGGAGACCCAGTACTTC	CSASGYGGWETQYF
TRBD1	NA	TRBJ1-4	TRBV7-6	TGTGCCAGCAGCAAGGGGACAGGGGGCCGTGGAAAACTGTTTTTT	CASSKGTGGRGKLFF